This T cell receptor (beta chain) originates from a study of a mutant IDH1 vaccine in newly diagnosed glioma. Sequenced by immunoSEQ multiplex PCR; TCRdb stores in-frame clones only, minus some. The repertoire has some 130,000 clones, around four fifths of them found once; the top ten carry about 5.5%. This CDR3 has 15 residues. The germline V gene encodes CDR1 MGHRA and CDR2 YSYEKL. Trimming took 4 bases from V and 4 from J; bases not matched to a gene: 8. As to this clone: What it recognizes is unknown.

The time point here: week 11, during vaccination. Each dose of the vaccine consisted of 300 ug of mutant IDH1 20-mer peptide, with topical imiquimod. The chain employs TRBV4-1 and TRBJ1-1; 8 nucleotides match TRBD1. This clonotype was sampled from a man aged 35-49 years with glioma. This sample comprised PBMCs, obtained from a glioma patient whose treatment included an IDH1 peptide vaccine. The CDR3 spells CASSRKDRDGTEAFF. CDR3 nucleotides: TGCGCCAGCAGCCGTAAGGACAGGGACGGCACTGAAGCTTTCTTT.